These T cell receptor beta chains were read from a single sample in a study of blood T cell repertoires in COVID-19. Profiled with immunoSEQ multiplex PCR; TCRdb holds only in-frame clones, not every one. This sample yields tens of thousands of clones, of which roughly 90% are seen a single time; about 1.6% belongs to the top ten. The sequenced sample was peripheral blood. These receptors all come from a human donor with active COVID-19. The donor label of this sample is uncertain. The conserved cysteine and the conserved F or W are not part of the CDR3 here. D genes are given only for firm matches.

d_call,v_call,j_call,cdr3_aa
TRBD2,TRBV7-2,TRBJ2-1,ASRRNLWTSFYNEQF
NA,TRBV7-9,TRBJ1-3,ASSFNRDLSSGNTIY
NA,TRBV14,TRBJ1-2,ASSLGSYGYT
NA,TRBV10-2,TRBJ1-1,ASNDGVIEAF
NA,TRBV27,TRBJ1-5,ASSYRTNQPQH
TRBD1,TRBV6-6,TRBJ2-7,ASSYSPRQGSYEQY
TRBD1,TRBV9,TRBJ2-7,ASSPHGQGANYEQY
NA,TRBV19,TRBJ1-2,ASNTRRQNYGYT
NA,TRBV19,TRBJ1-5,ASSIDRDQPQH
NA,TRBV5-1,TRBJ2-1,ASSLAGTSSYNEQF
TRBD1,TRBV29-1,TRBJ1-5,SAIIRDREKFSNQPQH
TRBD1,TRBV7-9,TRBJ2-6,ASSLLGGTGANVLT
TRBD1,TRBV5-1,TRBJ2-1,ASSLPRTGSSYNEQF
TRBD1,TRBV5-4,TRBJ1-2,ASSLGDRHSTRGYT
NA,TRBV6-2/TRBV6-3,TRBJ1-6,ASSYRGQRVGSPLH
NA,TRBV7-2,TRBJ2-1,ASSPGTGRMF
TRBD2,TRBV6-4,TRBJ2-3,ASSDSGGGYSTDTQY
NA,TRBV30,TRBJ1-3,AWSASSGNTIY
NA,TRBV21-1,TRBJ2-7,ASSNCGQY
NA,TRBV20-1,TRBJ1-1,SVGTSAF
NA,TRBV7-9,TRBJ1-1,ASSYRRGTEAF
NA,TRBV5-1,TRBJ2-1,ASSSYNEQF
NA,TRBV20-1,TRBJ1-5,SASSPGGESQPQH
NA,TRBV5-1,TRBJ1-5,ASSVGQHGEPQH
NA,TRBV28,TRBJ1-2,ASSLWPRGPGYT
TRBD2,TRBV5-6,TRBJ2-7,ASSPIWASGDTYEQY
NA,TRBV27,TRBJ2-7,ASSLLGSDSVGFYEQY
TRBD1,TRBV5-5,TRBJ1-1,ASSSGWTGEAF
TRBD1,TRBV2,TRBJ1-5,ASRVQGARQPQH
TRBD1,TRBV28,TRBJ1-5,ASSLPGQGALSQPQH
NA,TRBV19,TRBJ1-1,ASSIPTIDAANTEAF
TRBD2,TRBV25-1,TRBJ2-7,ASTRRDYDYEQY
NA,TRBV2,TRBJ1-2,ASIPESNYGYT
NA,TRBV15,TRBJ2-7,ATSRDPPDPYEQY
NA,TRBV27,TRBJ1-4,ASSLSGNYNFANEKLF
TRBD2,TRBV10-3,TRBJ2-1,AISEPAGSNEQF
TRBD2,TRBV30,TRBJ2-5,AWSVPGGVRVREKETQY
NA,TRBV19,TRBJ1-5,ASTVGSQGNQPQH
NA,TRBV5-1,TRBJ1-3,ASSFSVSGNTIY
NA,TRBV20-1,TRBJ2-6,SASKQGTPMSSGANVLT
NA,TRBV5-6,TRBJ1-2,ASSLGRPNYGYT
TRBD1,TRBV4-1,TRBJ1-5,ASSQDRGNQPQH
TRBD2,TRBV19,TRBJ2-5,ASSRFRGGFQETQY
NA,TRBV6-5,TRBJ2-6,ASSYVTGRGANVLT
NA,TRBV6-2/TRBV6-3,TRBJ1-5,ASSYSSQPQH
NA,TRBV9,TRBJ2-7,ASSVTAGGGTYEQY
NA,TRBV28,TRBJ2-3,ASSLGTATDTQY
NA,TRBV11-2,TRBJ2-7,ASSSHRRPYEQY
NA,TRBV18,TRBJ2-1,ASSPYAGEQF
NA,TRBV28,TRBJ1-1,ASGLGGRVTEAF
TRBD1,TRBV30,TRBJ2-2,AWRRQGAGELF
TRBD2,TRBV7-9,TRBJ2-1,ASRLGTSGYNEQF